The T cell receptor beta chain under discussion was sequenced for a study of blood T cell repertoires in COVID-19. Clones were sequenced by immunoSEQ multiplex PCR, and TCRdb holds only the in-frame ones, with some missing. The sample holds under 150,000 clones, 80% to 90% seen once. The CDR3 totals 14 residues. Germline V CDR1 and CDR2: SGHTS, YDEGEE. V was clipped by 1 base and J by 6 bases; unmatched bases: 3. The sequence was obtained from a woman aged 60-75 years with active COVID-19. The sequenced sample was peripheral blood. This sequence joins TRBV5-8 and TRBJ1-5; 8 nucleotides match TRBD1. CDR3 region: CASSLTGGGQPQHF. In DNA form, the CDR3 reads TGTGCCAGCAGCTTGACAGGGGGGGGTCAGCCCCAGCATTTT.